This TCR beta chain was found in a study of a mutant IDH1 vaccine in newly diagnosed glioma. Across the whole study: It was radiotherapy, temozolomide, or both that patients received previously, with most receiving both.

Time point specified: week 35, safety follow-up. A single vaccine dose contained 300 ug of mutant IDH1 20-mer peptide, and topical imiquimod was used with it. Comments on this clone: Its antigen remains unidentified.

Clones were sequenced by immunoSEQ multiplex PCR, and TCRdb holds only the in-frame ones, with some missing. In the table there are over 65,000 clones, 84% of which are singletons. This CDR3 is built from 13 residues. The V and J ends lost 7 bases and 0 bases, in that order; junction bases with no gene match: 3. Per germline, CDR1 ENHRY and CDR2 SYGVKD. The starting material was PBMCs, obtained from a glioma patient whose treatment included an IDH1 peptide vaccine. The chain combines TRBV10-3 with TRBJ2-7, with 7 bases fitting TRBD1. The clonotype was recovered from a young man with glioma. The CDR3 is CAITGQDSYEQYF. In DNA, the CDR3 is TGTGCCATCACCGGACAGGACTCCTACGAGCAGTACTTC.